The TCR beta chain under discussion was sequenced for a study of cytomegalovirus exposure and HLA in healthy donors. Study observations and caveats: As confirmed in vitro, three CMV-associated chains were specific for CMV antigens. In the 130 or so validation repertoires, 85% to 95% of cluster scores exceeded 0, per a later analysis. Reportedly, diagnosis of cytomegalovirus status by the classifier showed high specificity and sensitivity. Most TCRs appeared rarely, but some public TCRs recurred in many donors.

The CDR3 consists of 14 residues. Germline V gene data show CDR1 as MNHEY and CDR2 as SVGAGI. V gave up 5 bases and J gave up 3 bases; unmatched junction bases: 5. In the case of this clone: No antigen is known for it.

Using immunoSEQ multiplex PCR, the repertoire was profiled, and TCRdb retains in-frame clones only, with some absent. The table lists over 150,000 clones, roughly 90% of them singletons, with around 24% in the top ten. This TCR was sampled from a man between 18 and 29 years old in good health and CMV-seropositive. The chain joins TRBV6-5 to TRBJ2-7; 9 positions agree with TRBD2. The source material was PBMCs. The DNA of the CDR3 is TGTGCCAGCAGTCCCTTAGCGGGAGACTACGAGCAGTACTTC. This translates into CASSPLAGDYEQYF.